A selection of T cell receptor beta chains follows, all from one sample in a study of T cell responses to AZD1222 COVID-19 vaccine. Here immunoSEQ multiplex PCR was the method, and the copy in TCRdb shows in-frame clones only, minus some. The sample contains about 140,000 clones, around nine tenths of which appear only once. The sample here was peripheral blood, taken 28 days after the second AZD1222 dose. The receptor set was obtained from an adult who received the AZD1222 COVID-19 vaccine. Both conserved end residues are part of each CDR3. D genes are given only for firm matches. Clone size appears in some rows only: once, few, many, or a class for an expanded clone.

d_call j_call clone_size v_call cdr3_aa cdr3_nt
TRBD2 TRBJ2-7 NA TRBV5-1 CASSLARTSFHEQYF TGCGCCAGCAGCTTGGCCCGGACTAGTTTTCACGAGCAGTACTTC
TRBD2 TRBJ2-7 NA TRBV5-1 CASSTYGTTSEQYF TGCGCCAGCAGCACCTACGGGACTACCTCCGAGCAGTACTTC
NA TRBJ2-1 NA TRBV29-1 CSGAGSSYNEQFF TGCAGCGGGGCAGGGAGCTCCTACAATGAGCAGTTCTTC
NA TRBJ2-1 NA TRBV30 CAWRGESSYNEQFF TGTGCCTGGAGAGGGGAGAGCTCCTACAATGAGCAGTTCTTC
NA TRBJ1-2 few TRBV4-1 CASSQSKEAYGYTF TGCGCCAGCAGCCAAAGTAAAGAAGCTTATGGCTACACCTTC
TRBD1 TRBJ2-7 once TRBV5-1 CASSTGQVPYEQYF TGCGCCAGCAGCACCGGACAGGTCCCCTACGAGCAGTACTTC
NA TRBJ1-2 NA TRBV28 CASDPAGTYGYTF TGTGCCAGCGACCCCGCAGGGACCTATGGCTACACCTTC
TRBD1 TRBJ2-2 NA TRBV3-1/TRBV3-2 CASSHARTGPTGELFF TGTGCCAGCAGCCATGCCAGGACAGGGCCCACCGGGGAGCTGTTTTTT
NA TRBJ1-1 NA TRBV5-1 CASSFQGQNTEAFF TGCGCCAGCAGCTTCCAGGGACAGAACACTGAAGCTTTCTTT
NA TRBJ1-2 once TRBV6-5 CASNEVSGYTF TGTGCCAGCAACGAGGTTAGTGGCTACACCTTC
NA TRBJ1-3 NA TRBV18 CASSPPNREANTIYF TGTGCCAGCTCACCCCCGAACAGGGAAGCAAACACCATATATTTT
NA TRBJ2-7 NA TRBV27 CATWSQGEQYF TGTGCCACCTGGTCCCAAGGGGAGCAGTACTTC
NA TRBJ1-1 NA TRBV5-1 CASSHAETNTEAFF TGCGCCAGCAGCCATGCAGAGACAAACACTGAAGCTTTCTTT
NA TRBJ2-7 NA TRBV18 CASSLPHASEQYF TGTGCCAGCTCACTACCTCATGCCAGCGAGCAGTACTTC
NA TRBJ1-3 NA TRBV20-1 CSASVRGSGNTIYF TGCAGTGCTAGTGTCCGTGGATCTGGAAACACCATATATTTT
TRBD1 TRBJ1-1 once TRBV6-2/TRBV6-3 CASSYGGTAGKAFF TGTGCCAGCAGTTACGGGGGGACAGCAGGAAAAGCTTTCTTT
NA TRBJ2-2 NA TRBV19 CASSAQGDGALFF TGTGCCAGTAGCGCCCAAGGGGACGGTGCGCTGTTTTTT
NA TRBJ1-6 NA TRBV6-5 CASRGPNNSPLHF TGTGCCAGCAGGGGACCCAATAATTCACCCCTCCACTTT
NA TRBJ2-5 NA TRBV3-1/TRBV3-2 CASSQGSAGPQETQYF TGTGCCAGCAGCCAGGGGTCGGCGGGGCCCCAAGAGACCCAGTACTTC
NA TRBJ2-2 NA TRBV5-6 CASSPGLYTGELFF TGTGCCAGCAGCCCAGGGTTGTATACCGGGGAGCTGTTTTTT
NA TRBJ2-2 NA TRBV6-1 CASSEAQLVGELFF TGTGCCAGCAGTGAAGCGCAACTAGTCGGGGAGCTGTTTTTT
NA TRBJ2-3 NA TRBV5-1 CASSLEGFSTDTQYF TGCGCCAGCAGCTTGGAGGGGTTTAGCACAGATACGCAGTATTTT
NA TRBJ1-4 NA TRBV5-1 CASSFRRVDEKLFF TGCGCCAGCAGCTTCCGGCGGGTGGATGAAAAACTGTTTTTT
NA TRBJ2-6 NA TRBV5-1 CASSLMAEPGANVLTF TGCGCCAGCAGCTTGATGGCAGAACCTGGGGCCAACGTCCTGACTTTC
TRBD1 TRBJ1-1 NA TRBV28 CASSILQGAITEAFF TGTGCCAGCAGTATATTACAGGGGGCGATCACTGAAGCTTTCTTT
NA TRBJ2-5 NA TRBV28 CASSHRTPGAETQYF TGTGCCAGCAGCCATCGGACCCCTGGGGCGGAGACCCAGTACTTC
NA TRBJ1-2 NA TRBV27 CASSLSQGYYGYTF TGTGCCAGCAGTTTATCACAGGGCTACTATGGCTACACCTTC
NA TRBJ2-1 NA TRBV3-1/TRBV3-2 CASSHAGTGNEQFF TGTGCCAGCAGCCATGCGGGGACGGGCAATGAGCAGTTCTTC
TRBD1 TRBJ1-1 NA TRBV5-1 CASSPGQGGTEAFF TGCGCCAGCAGCCCCGGACAGGGAGGGACTGAAGCTTTCTTT
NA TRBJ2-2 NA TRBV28 CASRTQSGGTGELFF TGTGCCAGCAGGACACAGTCCGGGGGCACCGGGGAGCTGTTTTTT
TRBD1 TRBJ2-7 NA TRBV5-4 CASSKTQDRVGREQYF TGTGCCAGCAGCAAAACCCAGGACAGGGTGGGGCGCGAGCAGTACTTC
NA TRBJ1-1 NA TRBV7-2 CASSKQVMNTEAFF TGTGCCAGCAGCAAACAGGTTATGAACACTGAAGCTTTCTTT
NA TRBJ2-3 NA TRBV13 CASSLLGDADTQYF TGTGCCAGCAGCTTGTTAGGGGATGCAGATACGCAGTATTTT
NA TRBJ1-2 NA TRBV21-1 CASSKEDRPYGYTF TGTGCCAGCAGCAAAGAAGACAGGCCCTATGGCTACACCTTC
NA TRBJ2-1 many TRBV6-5 CASSYGEGNEQFF TGTGCCAGCAGTTACGGAGAGGGAAATGAGCAGTTCTTC
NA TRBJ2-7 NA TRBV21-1 CASNLSSYEQYF TGTGCCAGCAATCTGAGCTCCTACGAGCAGTACTTC
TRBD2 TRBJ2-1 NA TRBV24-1 CATGLAGRDEQFF TGTGCCACGGGACTAGCGGGGCGCGATGAGCAGTTCTTC
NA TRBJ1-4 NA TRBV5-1 CASSSGEMKEKLFF TGCGCCAGCAGCTCAGGGGAAATGAAGGAAAAACTGTTTTTT
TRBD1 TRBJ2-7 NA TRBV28 CASSLDRGATYEQYF TGTGCCAGCAGTTTGGACAGGGGGGCAACCTACGAGCAGTACTTC
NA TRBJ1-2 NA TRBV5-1 CASSLGAGISVYDGYTF TGCGCCAGCAGCTTGGGGGCGGGTATCAGCGTCTACGATGGCTACACCTTC
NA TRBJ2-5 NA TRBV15 CATSSLYGTQYF TGTGCCACCAGCAGTCTTTACGGGACCCAGTACTTC
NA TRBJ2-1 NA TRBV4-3 CASSQEWQGLPNEQFF TGCGCCAGCAGCCAAGAATGGCAGGGTCTGCCCAATGAGCAGTTCTTC
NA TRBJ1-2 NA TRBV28 CASSLSRGGYTF TGTGCCAGCAGTTTATCACGGGGTGGCTACACCTTC
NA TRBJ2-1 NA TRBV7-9 CASSLVGGSYNEQFF TGTGCCAGCAGCTTAGTCGGGGGCTCATACAATGAGCAGTTCTTC
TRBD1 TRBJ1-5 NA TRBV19 CASNGAGGDHYSNQPQHF TGTGCCAGTAACGGGGCAGGGGGCGACCATTATAGCAATCAGCCCCAGCATTTT
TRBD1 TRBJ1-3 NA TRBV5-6 CASSPDRGRAGNTIYF TGTGCCAGCAGCCCAGACAGGGGGCGAGCAGGAAACACCATATATTTT
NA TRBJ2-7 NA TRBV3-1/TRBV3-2 CASSWGLFYEQYF TGTGCCAGCAGTTGGGGGCTATTTTACGAGCAGTACTTC
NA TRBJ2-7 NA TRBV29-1 CSVLKGGGEQYF TGCAGCGTCCTCAAGGGAGGGGGCGAGCAGTACTTC
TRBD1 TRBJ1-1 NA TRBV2 CASSKWRTGGKTEAFF TGTGCCAGCAGTAAATGGCGGACAGGGGGGAAAACTGAAGCTTTCTTT
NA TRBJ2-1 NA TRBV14 CASSEGVGNEQFF TGTGCCAGCAGCGAGGGGGTGGGGAATGAGCAGTTCTTC
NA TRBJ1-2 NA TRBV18 CASSPLSSVEGYTF TGTGCCAGCTCACCACTATCCAGTGTTGAGGGCTACACCTTC
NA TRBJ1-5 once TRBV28 CASSFSVNQPQHF TGTGCCAGCAGTTTTAGTGTTAATCAGCCCCAGCATTTT
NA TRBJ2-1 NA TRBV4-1 CASSQRPVRGMDNEQFF TGCGCCAGCAGCCAACGGCCCGTACGGGGCATGGACAATGAGCAGTTCTTC
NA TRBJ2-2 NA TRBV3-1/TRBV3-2 CASSPLLPGELFF TGTGCCAGCAGCCCACTCCTCCCCGGGGAGCTGTTTTTT
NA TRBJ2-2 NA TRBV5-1 CASSLGMAYGTGELFF TGCGCCAGCAGCTTAGGGATGGCGTATGGGACCGGGGAGCTGTTTTTT